Below, 23 T cell receptor beta chains from the same sample are listed, as sequenced in a study of cytomegalovirus exposure and HLA in healthy donors. This PCR relied on a set of 60 Vbeta primers and 13 Jbeta primers. Clones were read by immunoSEQ multiplex PCR, and TCRdb kept only the in-frame ones, dropping some. Here the sample spans about 150,000 clones, roughly 9% being singletons. The source material was PBMCs. These receptor sequences come from a middle-aged woman in good health and CMV-seropositive.

This clone was picked up a small number of times. J is TRBJ1-1 and V is TRBV7-9; perhaps TRBD1 as D (5 bases). This CDR3 has 14 amino acids. Trimming pared 1 base from V and 1 base from J, leaving 7 bases between. The V gene's germline CDR1 is SEHNR and CDR2 FQNEAQ (reference sequence). CDR3 region: CASSLGGANTEAFF. CDR3 DNA: TGTGCCAGCAGCTTAGGCGGGGCGAACACTGAAGCTTTCTTT.

The chain carries TRBV5-4 and TRBJ1-6; 7 bases fit TRBD1. This CDR3 is 15 amino acids long. Unmatched junction bases numbered 11, after V lost 5 bases and J lost 9 bases. CDR1 and CDR2 from the germline V gene are SGHNT and YYREEE (reference sequence). The CDR3 DNA reads as TGTGCCAGCAGTCGAGCGACAGGGTTGGGTTCACCCCTCCACTTT. Protein sequence: CASSRATGLGSPLHF.

The chain combines TRBV5-5 with TRBJ2-3, with D unclear. CDR1 and CDR2 from the germline V gene are SGHKS and YYEKEE (reference sequence). The CDR3 sequence is 16 residues long. V lost 2 bases and J 0 bases, leaving 13 bases between the germline ends. CDR3 amino acids: CASSLRGGFSTDTQYF. DNA of the CDR3: TGTGCCAGCAGCTTACGCGGTGGGTTTAGCACAGATACGCAGTATTTT.

J is TRBJ1-2 and V is TRBV6-5; D possibly corresponds to TRBD1 (6 bases). In germline, CDR1 is MNHEY, CDR2 SVGAGI. The CDR3 covers 15 residues. Between the trimmed V and J ends, which lost 0 bases and 3 bases, there was a span of 11 bases. CDR3 sequence: CASSYSGTSYYGYTF. DNA of the CDR3: TGTGCCAGCAGTTACTCGGGGACATCTTACTATGGCTACACCTTC.

The chain links TRBV29-1 to TRBJ2-7, with a tentative D call TRBD1 (6 bases). Trimming stripped 1 base from V and 6 bases from J, with 10 bases between. Germline values: CDR1 SQVTM, CDR2 ANQGSEA. This CDR3 is 12 amino acids long. The CDR3 reads CSVEAPGVEQYF. In DNA form, the CDR3 reads TGCAGCGTTGAAGCACCAGGGGTCGAGCAGTACTTC.

V usage is TRBV2 and J usage is TRBJ2-3; possibly TRBD2 for D (5 bases). The germline V gene has CDR1 SNHLY and CDR2 FYNNEI. The CDR3 extends over 12 amino acids. Trimming removed 6 bases from V and 4 bases from J, with 8 bases in between. The DNA of the CDR3 is TGTGCCAGCAGGGAGAGGGCAGATACGCAGTATTTT. Amino acids: CASRERADTQYF.

The chain's CDR3 is CASSLAGGEGGYTF. The CDR3 nucleotides are TGCGCCAGCAGCTTGGCAGGGGGCGAGGGAGGCTACACCTTC. The chain couples TRBV5-1 to TRBJ1-2, with 8 bases aligning to TRBD1. Trimming cost V 0 bases and J 8 bases; bases outside gene matches: 6. CDR3 size: 14 residues. CDR1 and CDR2 from the germline V gene are SGHRS and YFSETQ. Variable domain in full (rest from reference TRBV5-1 and TRBJ1-2): KAGVTQTPRYLIKTRGQQVTLSCSPISGHRSVSWYQQTPGQGLQFLFEYFSETQRNKGNFPGRFSGRQFSNSRSEMNVSTLELGDSALYLCASSLAGGEGGYTFGSGTRLTVV.

This chain joins TRBV7-2 and TRBJ2-1; TRBD2 agrees at 15 bases. V lost 5 bases and J lost 1; bases outside the gene matches: 6. Germline-derived CDR1 and CDR2 are SGHTA and FQGNSA. This CDR3 has 18 amino acids. CDR3 protein: CASSPWTSGGASYNEQFF. The DNA of the CDR3 is TGTGCCAGCAGCCCATGGACTAGCGGGGGGGCGTCCTACAATGAGCAGTTCTTC. Based on the CDR3 plus reference TRBV7-2 and TRBJ2-1, the full variable domain is GAGVSQSPSNKVTEKGKDVELRCDPISGHTALYWYRQSLGQGLEFLIYFQGNSAPDKSGLPSDRFSAERTGGSVSTLTIQRTQQEDSAVYLCASSPWTSGGASYNEQFFGPGTRLTVL.

This clone was picked up a small number of times. The rearrangement joins TRBV5-1 to TRBJ1-1, with 11 bases fitting TRBD1. Looked up from germline, CDR1 is SGHRS and CDR2 is YFSETQ. CDR3 length: 17 amino acids. V gave up 2 bases and J gave up 2 bases; unmatched junction bases: 8. The CDR3 DNA follows: TGCGCCAGCAGCTTTACCGGGACAGGGGGAGGTAACACTGAAGCTTTCTTT. This translates into CASSFTGTGGGNTEAFF.

Only a few counts were recorded for this clone. The chain couples TRBV7-9 to TRBJ1-2; no clear D gene. Deletions cut 5 bases from V and 13 bases from J, with 5 bases between. Germline V gene sequence: CDR1 SEHNR, CDR2 FQNEAQ (reference sequence). The CDR3 is 8 residues long. CDR3 protein: CASSPSTF. CDR3 nucleotides: TGTGCCAGCAGCCCCTCCACCTTC.

The chain recombines TRBV10-3 with TRBJ1-3; D is possibly TRBD1 (6 bases). The CDR3 sequence is 15 residues long. Germline lookup yields CDR1 ENHRY and CDR2 SYGVKD. Trimming took 6 bases from V and 4 from J, leaving 16 bases between them. The CDR3: CAIRGTGYAGNTIYF. The CDR3 DNA follows: TGTGCCATCAGGGGTACAGGGTATGCAGGAAACACCATATATTTT.

In its sample, this clone was seen a few times. The chain carries TRBV2 and TRBJ1-1; TRBD1 aligns across 7 bases. CDR3 length equals 13 residues. V lost 10 bases, J lost 0 bases, and 5 bases stayed unmatched. Germline V gives CDR1 SNHLY, CDR2 FYNNEI. In DNA, the CDR3 is TGTGCCATCACCGGGACAGTGAACACTGAAGCTTTCTTT. This codes for CAITGTVNTEAFF.

The chain combines TRBV6-1 with TRBJ1-4; a possible D gene is TRBD1 (5 bases). V was pared by 8 bases and J by 8 bases, with 15 bases between. CDR1 is MNHNS and CDR2 is SASEGT in the germline V gene. This CDR3 contains 13 residues. The CDR3 loop reads CASRRGLVEKLFF. The CDR3, as DNA: TGTGCCAGCCGGAGGGGCTTGGTGGAAAAACTGTTTTTT.

This clone appeared a few times. This chain joins TRBV5-1 and TRBJ1-2; TRBD1 might be the D (5 bases). Trimming shortened V by 1 base and J by 4 bases, and 11 bases separated the two germline ends. The CDR3 has 14 residues. Germline V gene sequence: CDR1 SGHRS, CDR2 YFSETQ. CDR3 sequence (DNA): TGCGCCAGCAGCTTGACGACGACAGCCTATGGCTACACCTTC. It translates to CASSLTTTAYGYTF.

The J gene is TRBJ2-5, the V gene TRBV6-6; D is unresolved. The germline CDR1 and CDR2 sequences are MNHNY and SVGAGI (reference sequence). Trimming cost V 5 bases and J 1 base, with 8 bases left between them. The CDR3 is 13 residues long. The chain's CDR3 is CASSRHIQETQYF. CDR3 sequence (DNA): TGTGCCAGCAGTCGACATATCCAAGAGACCCAGTACTTC.

The rearrangement uses TRBV7-3 and TRBJ1-2; D is perhaps TRBD1 (5 bases). Germline assignment: CDR1 SGHTA and CDR2 FQGTGA. The CDR3 spans 13 residues. Trimming pared 1 base from V and 8 bases from J, leaving 11 bases between. CDR3 sequence: CASSLMGGYGYTF. For the CDR3, the DNA is TGTGCCAGCAGCTTAATGGGGGGATACGGCTACACCTTC.

This chain links TRBV6-1 with TRBJ2-7; possible D gene TRBD1, 6 bases. The V gene's germline CDR1 is MNHNS and CDR2 SASEGT. V lost 5 bases and J 7 bases, leaving 15 bases between the germline ends. CDR3 length: 13 amino acids. The CDR3 DNA sequence: TGTGCCAGCAGTCGGGACACCCTAGGGGAGCAGTACTTC. Translating gives CASSRDTLGEQYF.

The chain recombines TRBV6-1 with TRBJ1-1; 8 bases map to TRBD1. This CDR3 is built from 12 residues. Germline CDR1 is MNHNS and CDR2 is SASEGT. J lost 10 bases, V lost 6 bases, and 7 bases had no gene match. CDR3 protein: CASRSRTGGAFF. The CDR3 DNA is TGTGCCAGCAGGAGCCGAACAGGGGGAGCTTTCTTT.

This clone turned up a few times. The V call is TRBV7-2, the J call TRBJ2-7; 7 bases agree with TRBD1. Unmatched junction bases numbered 6, after V lost 5 bases and J lost 2 bases. Germline V gene sequence: CDR1 SGHTA, CDR2 FQGNSA. The CDR3 runs 14 residues. The CDR3 here is CASSRTGFPYEQYF. The CDR3 DNA reads as TGTGCCAGCAGCCGGACAGGCTTTCCCTACGAGCAGTACTTC. The complete variable domain, with remaining parts taken from reference TRBV7-2 and TRBJ2-7, reads GAGVSQSPSNKVTEKGKDVELRCDPISGHTALYWYRQSLGQGLEFLIYFQGNSAPDKSGLPSDRFSAERTGGSVSTLTIQRTQQEDSAVYLCASSRTGFPYEQYFGPGTRLTVT.

This clone was seen only a few times. The chain couples TRBV6-5 to TRBJ1-5; TRBD1 matches 10 bases. The length of the CDR3 is 14 residues. Germline assignment: CDR1 MNHEY and CDR2 SVGAGI. V was pared by 6 bases and J by 5 bases, with 4 bases of the junction left unmatched. The CDR3 region has the DNA TGTGCCAGCAGAAGACAGGGGGCGGATCAGCCCCAGCATTTT. Its protein product is CASRRQGADQPQHF.

The V and J genes are TRBV7-6 and TRBJ2-2, with 7 nucleotides matching TRBD2. The CDR3 consists of 17 residues. The V gene's germline CDR1 is SGHVS and CDR2 FNYEAQ. The V and J ends lost 7 bases and 4 bases, in that order; junction bases with no gene match: 15. The CDR3: CASTLMEWGGATGELFF. DNA for the CDR3: TGTGCCAGCACCCTCATGGAGTGGGGGGGTGCCACCGGGGAGCTGTTTTTT.

This rearrangement joins TRBV2 to TRBJ1-1, with D perhaps matching TRBD1 (6 bases). The CDR3 is 13 residues long. V was cut by 5 bases and J by 4 bases, with 11 bases left in between. CDR1 SNHLY and CDR2 FYNNEI come from the germline V gene. The CDR3 DNA follows: TGTGCCAGCAGTCCTACAGGGACCACTGAAGCTTTCTTT. Translating gives CASSPTGTTEAFF.

This clone showed up just a few times. CDR3 loop: CATSRDAYSGGPQHF. The CDR3 DNA sequence: TGTGCCACCAGCAGAGATGCATATAGCGGGGGGCCCCAGCATTTT. The V call is TRBV15, the J call TRBJ1-5; perhaps TRBD1 as D (5 bases). This CDR3 comprises 15 residues. Trimming shortened V by 0 bases and J by 9 bases, and 15 bases separated the two germline ends. CDR1 is LNHNV, CDR2 YYDKDF, per germline (reference sequence). The full variable domain, with the rest looked up from reference TRBV15 and TRBJ1-5, is DAMVIQNPRYQVTQFGKPVTLSCSQTLNHNVMYWYQQKSSQAPKLLFHYYDKDFNNEADTPDNFQSRRPNTSFCFLDIRSPGLGDTAMYLCATSRDAYSGGPQHFGDGTRLSIL.